These 22 T cell receptor beta chains originate from one sample sequenced in a study of blood T cell repertoires in COVID-19. Profiling relied on immunoSEQ multiplex PCR, and the TCRdb table lists in-frame clones only, not all of them. The sample yields around 480,000 clones, around 89% seen once. The sequencing sample was made of peripheral blood. The receptors here all came from a woman aged 45 to 65 with COVID-19, enrolled during active disease.

This rearrangement joins TRBV19 to TRBJ2-2; TRBD2 matches at 7 bases. The length of the CDR3 is 14 residues. The V and J ends lost 11 bases and 0 bases, in that order; junction bases with no gene match: 6. Germline V gene data show CDR1 as LNHDA and CDR2 as SQIVND (reference sequence). The CDR3 sequence is CAGRLAPNTGELFF. The CDR3 coding sequence is TGTGCCGGTCGACTAGCACCGAACACCGGGGAGCTGTTTTTT. Complete variable domain (other parts from reference TRBV19 and TRBJ2-2): DGGITQSPKYLFRKEGQNVTLSCEQNLNHDAMYWYRQDPGQGLRLIYYSQIVNDFQKGDIAEGYSVSREKKESFPLTVTSAQKNPTAFYLCAGRLAPNTGELFFGEGSRLTVL.

This chain links TRBV3-1 (or the pseudogene TRBV3-2) with TRBJ2-3, with TRBD2 as a possible D gene (6 bases). Germline V gives CDR1 LGHDT, CDR2 YNNKEL (reference sequence). V was trimmed by 5 bases and J by 3 bases, leaving 15 bases between them. The CDR3 extends over 15 amino acids. The CDR3 DNA reads TGTGCCAGCAGCTCGAGCCTGGCGGGGACAGATACGCAGTATTTT. Translation: CASSSSLAGTDTQYF.

The chain uses TRBV5-6 and TRBJ1-4; the match to TRBD1 covers 9 bases. After removal of 3 bases from V and 8 bases from J, the junction contained 14 bases not matched to a gene. This CDR3 contains 17 residues. Germline CDR1 and CDR2: SGHDT and YYEEEE. CDR3 DNA: TGTGCCAGCAGCTCCTGGGCAGGGACAGGGTCGGGCGAAAAACTGTTTTTT. Its translation is CASSSWAGTGSGEKLFF.

This clone occurred once. CDR3 region: CASSPQGAVNYGYTF. The DNA for the CDR3 is TGCGCCAGCAGCCCGCAGGGGGCTGTTAACTATGGCTACACCTTC. The chain joins TRBV5-1 to TRBJ1-2; TRBD1 matches 8 bases. V gave up 4 bases and J gave up 1 base; unmatched junction bases: 6. Germline lookup yields CDR1 SGHRS and CDR2 YFSETQ. This CDR3 is 15 amino acids long.

The chain recombines TRBV2 with TRBJ1-6; D gene ambiguous. The germline V and J ends were trimmed by 11 bases and 8 bases, with 16 bases remaining between them. This CDR3 comprises 13 residues. Germline V gene data show CDR1 as SNHLY and CDR2 as FYNNEI. The CDR3 sequence: CACSVEVDSPLHF. DNA of the CDR3: TGTGCCTGCTCGGTGGAGGTCGATTCACCCCTCCACTTT.

The chain is built from TRBV28 and TRBJ2-6; no clear D. The CDR3 length is 13 residues. Germline assignment: CDR1 MDHEN and CDR2 SYDVKM. V dropped 2 bases and J dropped 12 bases, with 11 bases sitting between them. The DNA for the CDR3 is TGTGCCAGCAGTTTACCCCGGCAGGCCGTCCTGACTTTC. Protein sequence: CASSLPRQAVLTF.

This clone has a single count. The rearrangement links TRBV5-6 to TRBJ1-1; D is ambiguous. The germline CDR1 and CDR2 sequences are SGHDT and YYEEEE. The CDR3 loop spans 14 amino acids. Trimming shortened V by 2 bases and J by 7 bases, and 15 bases separated the two germline ends. The CDR3 loop reads CASSLSRQTFEAFF. Written as DNA, the CDR3 is TGTGCCAGCAGCTTATCTAGGCAGACCTTTGAAGCTTTCTTT.

This chain uses TRBV18 with TRBJ1-4, with D possibly matching TRBD1 (5 bases). CDR1 KGHSH and CDR2 LQKENI come from the germline V gene. This CDR3 spans 14 amino acids. V lost 2 bases and J 7 bases, leaving 11 bases between the germline ends. CDR3 protein: CASSPGLGGEKLFF. Here the CDR3 DNA reads TGTGCCAGCTCACCAGGACTGGGGGGTGAAAAACTGTTTTTT.

The chain couples TRBV5-1 to TRBJ1-1, with D possibly matching TRBD1 (5 bases). There are 13 residues in the CDR3. The germline gives CDR1 SGHRS, CDR2 YFSETQ. The V end was cut by 7 bases, the J end by 7 bases, with 17 bases between. The chain's CDR3 is CASRPGDRGEAFF. The CDR3 coding sequence is TGCGCCAGCCGCCCCGGAGATAGGGGTGAAGCTTTCTTT. Full variable domain (outside the CDR3, taken from reference TRBV5-1 and TRBJ1-1): KAGVTQTPRYLIKTRGQQVTLSCSPISGHRSVSWYQQTPGQGLQFLFEYFSETQRNKGNFPGRFSGRQFSNSRSEMNVSTLELGDSALYLCASRPGDRGEAFFGQGTRLTVV.

J is TRBJ2-6 and V is TRBV19; D is perhaps TRBD1 (5 bases). Germline V gives CDR1 LNHDA, CDR2 SQIVND (reference sequence). The V end was cut by 7 bases, the J end by 0 bases, with 16 bases between. The CDR3 runs to 17 residues. The CDR3 nucleotides read TGTGCCAGTACACAGGAGCATCACTACTCTGGGGCCAACGTCCTGACTTTC. Protein product: CASTQEHHYSGANVLTF.

The chain is built from TRBV7-9 and TRBJ2-1; D is unclear. The CDR3 consists of 11 residues. Germline V lookup: CDR1 SEHNR, CDR2 FQNEAQ (reference sequence). The V and J ends lost 4 bases and 8 bases respectively, with 6 bases between them. CDR3 DNA: TGTGCCAGCAGCTACCAGTATGAGCAGTTCTTC. Protein sequence: CASSYQYEQFF.

The rearrangement uses TRBV9 and TRBJ1-4; 10 bases are a match to TRBD1. Germline CDR1 is SGDLS and CDR2 is YYNGEE. Trimming cost V 2 bases and J 8 bases; bases outside gene matches: 6. This CDR3 is 15 amino acids long. The CDR3 bases are TGTGCCAGCAGCGTTTCGGGACAGGGGTTCGAAAAACTGTTTTTT. It yields the protein CASSVSGQGFEKLFF.

This clone came up a few times. The V and J genes are TRBV6-6 and TRBJ1-1; 11 bases match TRBD1. Germline-derived CDR1 and CDR2 are MNHNY and SVGAGI (reference sequence). The CDR3 has 14 amino acids. V gave up 7 bases and J gave up 3 bases; unmatched junction bases: 4. In DNA, the CDR3 is TGTGCCAGCAAGGAGGGACAGGGGGACACTGAAGCTTTCTTT. This gives the protein CASKEGQGDTEAFF.

Only a few counts were recorded for this clone. This chain uses TRBV30 with TRBJ1-5; D is possibly TRBD1 (5 bases). CDR3 size: 13 residues. V gave up 3 bases and J gave up 6 bases, with 12 bases separating them. CDR1 is GTSNPN and CDR2 is SVGIG in the germline V gene (reference sequence). CDR3: CAWSRGSPQPQHF. DNA for the CDR3: TGTGCCTGGAGCCGGGGGTCACCTCAGCCCCAGCATTTT.

This clone was found once. This chain uses TRBV11-2 with TRBJ2-7; tentatively, D is TRBD1 (6 bases). The CDR3 extends over 13 amino acids. Germline CDR1 SGHAT, CDR2 FQNNGV. Between the trimmed V and J ends, which lost 3 bases and 1 base, there was a span of 7 bases. The DNA for the CDR3 is TGTGCCAGCAGCTTCGGACAGTCCTACGAGCAGTACTTC. It translates to CASSFGQSYEQYF. The full variable domain, its missing parts supplied by reference TRBV11-2 and TRBJ2-7, is EAGVAQSPRYKIIEKRQSVAFWCNPISGHATLYWYQQILGQGPKLLIQFQNNGVVDDSQLPKDRFSAERLKGVDSTLKIQPAKLEDSAVYLCASSFGQSYEQYFGPGTRLTVT.

CDR3 nucleotide sequence: TGCGCCAGTTCCGGGACAGGGGGCACTGAAGCTTTCTTT. Protein: CASSGTGGTEAFF. The chain has TRBV10-2 and TRBJ1-1; 11 bases align to TRBD1. V was pared by 9 bases and J by 4 bases, with 4 bases of the junction left unmatched. Germline V CDR1 and CDR2: WSHSY, SAAADI. The CDR3 has 13 amino acids.

The chain is built from TRBV19 and TRBJ1-5, with a tentative D call TRBD1 (5 bases). V was clipped by 3 bases and J by 1 base, with 7 bases between them. This CDR3 contains 14 residues. Germline V CDR1 and CDR2: LNHDA, SQIVND (reference sequence). The CDR3 sequence: CASSMGGSNQPQHF. The DNA for the CDR3 is TGTGCCAGTAGTATGGGGGGGAGCAATCAGCCCCAGCATTTT.

The chain carries TRBV4-1 and TRBJ1-3; no definite D call. The CDR3 totals 17 residues. Deletions cut 0 bases from V and 2 bases from J, with 14 bases between. The germline CDR1 and CDR2 sequences are MGHRA and YSYEKL. The CDR3 nucleotides are TGCGCCAGCAGCCAAGATTCCCCAGCAGGTGCTGGAAACACCATATATTTT. Translating it yields CASSQDSPAGAGNTIYF.

The V gene is TRBV24-1, the J gene TRBJ1-5; a weak D match, TRBD1 (6 bases). Germline V gives CDR1 KGHDR, CDR2 SFDVKD. The V gene lost 8 bases and the J gene lost 5 bases, with 24 bases spanning the gap. CDR3 size: 17 residues. DNA for the CDR3: TGTGCCACCATGCTACCCCAGGGGAACCCCTTCTATCAGCCCCAGCATTTT. Protein product: CATMLPQGNPFYQPQHF.

CDR3 DNA sequence: TGTGCCAGCAGCGAGCCGGGACTAGGGGTCCACGAGCAGTACTTC. This codes for CASSEPGLGVHEQYF. The V call is TRBV7-9, the J call TRBJ2-7, with 8 bases identical to TRBD2. CDR1 and CDR2 (germline): SEHNR, FQNEAQ (reference sequence). This CDR3 contains 15 residues. J gave up 5 bases and V 5 bases, and 11 bases lay outside the gene matches.

This sequence joins TRBV24-1 and TRBJ2-3; 9 bases fit TRBD2. CDR3 length equals 17 residues. V dropped 9 bases and J dropped 5; count of bases not matched to a gene: 17. Germline V gives CDR1 KGHDR, CDR2 SFDVKD. CDR3 loop: CATPNVAGGGAGDTQYF. CDR3 bases: TGTGCCACCCCGAACGTAGCGGGCGGGGGGGCTGGAGATACGCAGTATTTT.

This clone was detected a few times. This sequence joins TRBV28 and TRBJ1-2, with 9 positions matching TRBD1. The V gene end was trimmed by 5 bases and the J gene end by 7 bases; junction bases not matched to a gene: 5. Germline values: CDR1 MDHEN, CDR2 SYDVKM. The CDR3 totals 13 residues. CDR3 loop: CASSLDRGAGYTF. The CDR3 DNA reads TGTGCCAGCAGTCTGGACAGGGGAGCTGGCTACACCTTC.